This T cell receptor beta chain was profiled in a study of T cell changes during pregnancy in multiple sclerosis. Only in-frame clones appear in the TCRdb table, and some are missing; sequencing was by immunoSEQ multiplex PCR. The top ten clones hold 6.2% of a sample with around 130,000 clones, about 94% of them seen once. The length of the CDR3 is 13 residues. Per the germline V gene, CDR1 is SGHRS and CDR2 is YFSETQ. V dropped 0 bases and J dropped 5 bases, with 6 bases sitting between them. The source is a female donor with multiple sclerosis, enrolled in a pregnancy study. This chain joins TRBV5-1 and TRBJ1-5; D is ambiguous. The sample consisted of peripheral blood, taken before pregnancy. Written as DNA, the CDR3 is TGCGCCAGCAGCTTGGGCTCGGATCAGCCCCAGCATTTT. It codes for CASSLGSDQPQHF.